The rows below give T cell receptor beta chains drawn from one sample of a study of CD8 T cells in Susac syndrome. TCRdb called the immunoSEQ multiplex PCR reads again in MiXCR, with one record for every CDR3 protein. The sample has some 400,000 distinct CDR3 sequences, more than 70% seen once. Sequencing used CD8+ T cells from PBMCs. These receptors all come from a human donor with multiple sclerosis. The CDR3 runs from the conserved cysteine through the conserved F or W. A D gene is named only where the DNA matches it firmly. Expanded clones get a size class; other rows say once, few or many, or leave the size out.

v_gene	d_gene	abundance	j_gene	CDR3nt	CDR3aa
TRBV7-8	.	.	TRBJ1-3	TGTGCCAGCAGCTTAGGATCACCCAACACCATATATTTT	CASSLGSPNTIYF
TRBV27	.	.	TRBJ1-2	TGTGCCAGCAGTGCAACGGGACATTTCGCTGGCTACACCTTC	CASSATGHFAGYTF
TRBV15	.	.	TRBJ1-1	TGTGCCACCTCCTACAGGGCGAACACTGAAGCTTTCTTT	CATSYRANTEAFF
TRBV2	.	.	TRBJ1-2	TGTGCCAGCATCGGACAAGTCTCGGGCTACACCTTC	CASIGQVSGYTF
TRBV7-9	TRBD2	.	TRBJ2-1	TGTGCCAGCATCCAGACTAGCGCTTACAATGAGCAGTTCTTC	CASIQTSAYNEQFF
TRBV11-2	TRBD1	.	TRBJ1-1	TGTGCCAGCAGCCTACACAGGGGTACTGAAGCTTTCTTT	CASSLHRGTEAFF
TRBV27	.	.	TRBJ1-5	TGTGCCAGCAGTCCCGCGTTGGACAATCAGCCCCAGCATTTT	CASSPALDNQPQHF
TRBV30	TRBD1	.	TRBJ2-7	TGTGCCTGGAGTCCCGGGACAGCCTACGAGCAGTACTTC	CAWSPGTAYEQYF
TRBV28	.	.	TRBJ2-2	TGTGCCAGCAGGTTTGAGGGGGAGCTGTTTTTT	CASRFEGELFF
TRBV6-5	.	once	TRBJ1-1	TGTGCCAGCAAGGGGATGAACACTGAAGCTTTCTTT	CASKGMNTEAFF
TRBV5-1	.	.	TRBJ1-2	TGCGCCAGCAGCGCCCTAGGACACCCAGCGGGAGGCTACACCTTC	CASSALGHPAGGYTF
TRBV7-2	.	few	TRBJ2-7	TGTGCCAGCAGCCCCACCCGAGCTGTTACCTACGAGCAGTACTTC	CASSPTRAVTYEQYF
TRBV2	.	.	TRBJ1-2	TGTGCCAGTTCCTTCGGTTTGGACAGACAAGTTAACTATGGCTACACCTTC	CASSFGLDRQVNYGYTF
TRBV6-5	.	.	TRBJ2-7	TGTGCCAGCAGTGACGGGATTAGGAGCTACGAGCAGTACTTC	CASSDGIRSYEQYF
TRBV13	TRBD2	.	TRBJ2-3	TGTGCCAGCAGCCGAGGCGGGGTCGTGGGAGGGCCAGATACGCAGTATTTT	CASSRGGVVGGPDTQYF
TRBV7-2	.	.	TRBJ2-3	TGTGCCAGCAGCTTAAATTCCTACCCTAATACGCAGTATTTT	CASSLNSYPNTQYF
TRBV7-9	.	.	TRBJ2-7	TGTGCCAGCAGCTCAGGGGACATTGACTACGAGCAGTACTTC	CASSSGDIDYEQYF
TRBV30	.	.	TRBJ2-1	TGTGCCTGGTCTCTAGCCAACAATGAGCAGTTCTTC	CAWSLANNEQFF
TRBV6-1	.	.	TRBJ1-1	TGTGCCAGCAGGAGGGGGACCGGGAACACTGAAGCTTTCTTT	CASRRGTGNTEAFF
TRBV28	.	.	TRBJ2-7	TGTGCCAGCAGACCCGGCATGGAGGGGGACAACTTAGACTACGAGCAGTACTTC	CASRPGMEGDNLDYEQYF
TRBV7-6	TRBD1	.	TRBJ2-4	TGTGCCAGCAGCTTAGAGAGGGCAGGGGGAACCAAAAACATTCAGTACTTC	CASSLERAGGTKNIQYF
TRBV13	.	.	TRBJ2-1	TGTGCCAGCAGCTTAGACGGACAGGAGGGCTCCTACAATGAGCAGTTCTTC	CASSLDGQEGSYNEQFF
TRBV11-2	TRBD2	.	TRBJ2-7	TGTGCCAGCAGCCAAGCCCAGGGAGGGTTCTACGAGCAGTACTTC	CASSQAQGGFYEQYF
TRBV7-9	.	.	TRBJ1-2	TGTGCCAGCAGCCTCGGGGCCTTCTATGGCTACACCTTC	CASSLGAFYGYTF
TRBV12-3/TRBV12-4	.	.	TRBJ1-5	TGTGCCAGCAGCCCCGATTTGGGCGGTCAGCCCCAGCATTTT	CASSPDLGGQPQHF
TRBV20-1	TRBD2	.	TRBJ2-1	TGCAGTGCTAGAGATAGGACTAGCGTTTACTACAATGAGCAGTTCTTC	CSARDRTSVYYNEQFF
TRBV29-1	TRBD1	.	TRBJ1-2	TGCAGCGCTAGGGACAGGGGATGTGGCTACACCTTC	CSARDRGCGYTF
TRBV11-2	.	.	TRBJ2-1	TGTGCCAGCAGTCCAATGCTGGACTGGCCGAGCTCCTACAATGAGCAGTTCTTC	CASSPMLDWPSSYNEQFF
TRBV13	.	.	TRBJ1-1	TGTGCCAGCAGCACGCCAGAGTTGCACACTGAAGCTTTCTTT	CASSTPELHTEAFF
TRBV3-1	TRBD2	.	TRBJ2-1	TGTGCCAGCAGCCAAGATAGGACTAGCGGGAGTTTTGAGAATGAGCAGTTCTTC	CASSQDRTSGSFENEQFF
TRBV10-1	.	.	TRBJ2-7	TGCGCCAGCAGTGAGATGGTAGCCGGGAGCTACGAGCAGTACTTC	CASSEMVAGSYEQYF
TRBV12-3/TRBV12-4	.	.	TRBJ1-1	TGTGCCAGCAGTAAGGACAGCTTAGCTGCTTTCTTT	CASSKDSLAAFF
TRBV6-1	TRBD1	few	TRBJ2-1	TGTGCCAGTCGGGACAGGGCGCAGGATGAGCAGTTCTTC	CASRDRAQDEQFF
TRBV6-5	.	.	TRBJ1-4	TGTGCCAGCAGTTACACTACAGATGAAAAACTGTTTTTT	CASSYTTDEKLFF
TRBV7-2	.	.	TRBJ2-7	TGTGCCAGCAGCGCCCCGGTCGGAGGGGGCGCAGGCGAGCAGTACTTC	CASSAPVGGGAGEQYF
TRBV6-5	.	.	TRBJ2-7	TGTGCCAGCAGCGACAGGGACTGCGAGCAGTACTTC	CASSDRDCEQYF
TRBV6-1	TRBD2	few	TRBJ2-7	TGTGCCAGCAGCCCTAGCGGGACCACCTACGAGCAGTACTTC	CASSPSGTTYEQYF
TRBV7-9	.	.	TRBJ1-1	TGTGCCAGCAGCTTAGGTTACCTAGAAGCTTTCTTT	CASSLGYLEAFF
TRBV7-9	.	.	TRBJ1-2	TGTGCCAGCAGCTTAGCCAGCGACTTTAACTATGGCTACACCTTC	CASSLASDFNYGYTF
TRBV28	TRBD2	.	TRBJ2-2	TGTGCCAGCAGTTATCGGGAGGGCCCGGACACCGGGGAGCTGTTTTTT	CASSYREGPDTGELFF
TRBV6-6	.	few	TRBJ1-1	TGTGCCAGCAGTTACTCCCCGACTGAAGCTTTCTTT	CASSYSPTEAFF